This entry lists 8 T cell receptor beta chains sequenced from one sample in a study of identical twins (dated by TCRdb to about 2016). Library generation was performed with 5' RACE. The sequencing machine was an Illumina HiSeq 2000. TCRdb trimmed public reads at Q25 via fastp, called clones via MiXCR and kept in-frame beta chains. Entries that share a CDR3 protein sequence are merged under the most common genes and DNA. In all, the sample holds about 240,000 distinct CDR3 sequences, and 10% of those were seen once. The ten largest clones represent about 9% of the sample. The sequenced material came from memory T cells sorted from blood. Taken with the paper, the label for cell subset or site translates to: CD45RO+ enriched T cells. These receptors were taken from a man in his fifties in good health.

This clonotype was counted at least ten times. The chain recombines TRBV6-2 or TRBV6-3 with TRBJ2-2; tentatively, D is TRBD1 or TRBD2 (5 bases each). The CDR3 length is 16 residues. Germline loops: CDR1 MNHEY, CDR2 SVGEGT. Between the trimmed V and J ends, which lost 3 bases and 5 bases, there was a span of 16 bases. CDR3 sequence: CASSYPGTLKTGELFF. CDR3 coding DNA: TGTGCCAGCAGTTATCCCGGGACCCTGAAAACCGGGGAGCTGTTTTTT.

The V call is TRBV12-3 or TRBV12-4, the J call TRBJ2-2, with 7 bases aligning to TRBD2. The CDR3 is made up of 14 amino acids. V gave up 6 bases and J gave up 7 bases; unmatched junction bases: 8. CDR3 sequence (DNA): TGTGCCAGCAGGAAGGCGGGAGCCGTCGGGGAGCTGTTTTTT. Residues: CASRKAGAVGELFF.

This clonotype has a count of ten or more. J is TRBJ1-2 and V is TRBV4-3, with TRBD1 matching 11 bases. The V and J ends lost 4 bases and 0 bases, in that order; junction bases with no gene match: 13. The CDR3 covers 19 residues. The germline V gene encodes CDR1 LGHNA and CDR2 YSLEER. This CDR3 reads CASSRRLPGQGDPNYGYTF. As DNA, the CDR3 is TGCGCCAGCAGCCGAAGACTACCGGGACAGGGGGACCCTAACTATGGCTACACCTTC.

The rearrangement uses TRBV20-1 and TRBJ1-2; a weak D match, TRBD1 (5 bases). This CDR3 contains 17 residues. From germline, CDR1 is DFQATT and CDR2 SNEGSKA (reference sequence). V lost 0 bases and J lost 8, with 25 bases in between. CDR3 sequence (DNA): TGCAGTGCTAGAGAAGTATCGACAGAGCTACGACTACGAGGCTACACCTTC. This translates into CSAREVSTELRLRGYTF.

This clonotype was detected a few times. The chain is built from TRBV13 and TRBJ2-7, with 8 bases that match TRBD2. This CDR3 region has 16 residues. J gave up 2 bases and V 5 bases, and 11 bases lay outside the gene matches. The germline CDR1 and CDR2 sequences are PRHDT and FYEKMQ (reference sequence). The CDR3 spells CASSPPGERGTYEQYF. As DNA, the CDR3 is TGTGCCAGCAGCCCTCCTGGGGAGCGGGGGACCTACGAGCAGTACTTC.

This chain joins TRBV12-3 or TRBV12-4 and TRBJ2-7; D gene ambiguous. V was cut by 1 base and J by 5 bases, with 9 bases left in between. The CDR3 has 13 amino acids. CDR3 sequence reads: CASSLEVRHEQYF. The DNA for the CDR3 is TGTGCCAGCAGTTTAGAGGTTAGGCACGAGCAGTACTTC.

This clonotype was found many times. The chain uses TRBV3-1 and TRBJ2-2; unclear D gene. The length of the CDR3 is 15 residues. Germline V gene data show CDR1 as LGHDT and CDR2 as YNNKEL (reference sequence). The V gene lost 4 bases and the J gene lost 5 bases, with 14 bases spanning the gap. In DNA, the CDR3 is TGTGCCAGCAGCCCAACGTACAGTCCTACCGGGGAGCTGTTTTTT. Residues: CASSPTYSPTGELFF.

This chain uses TRBV20-1 with TRBJ1-5; 8 nucleotides line up with TRBD1. Losses at the gene ends were 0 bases for V and 5 bases for J; bases not matched to a gene: 6. CDR3 length: 15 amino acids. Germline loops: CDR1 DFQATT, CDR2 SNEGSKA (reference sequence). The CDR3 coding sequence is TGCAGTGCTAGAGATCCGGGACAGGCTTATCAGCCCCAGCATTTT. Translation: CSARDPGQAYQPQHF.